One and the same sample provided the 2 T cell receptor beta chains below, sequenced in a study of blood T cell repertoires in COVID-19 (dated by TCRdb to 2019 to 2021). The library was generated by the immunoSEQ multiplex PCR assay. The table comes from immuneACCESS by way of TCRdb, which keeps in-frame sequences with V and J called. Part of the clones is missing from these tables; in studies checked, under half for an unresolved V gene and the rest for unknown reasons. The table for this sample lists about 380,000 clones; 80% to 90% of them were counted only once. The ten largest make up 1% to 1.5% of the sample. Source material: PBMCs or T cells enriched from blood (not recorded which). These receptors were collected from a man aged 25-40 years who had recovered from COVID-19.

This clone was detected once. V gene TRBV10-3 combines with J gene TRBJ1-5; possible D gene TRBD1, 6 bases. CDR1 is ENHRY, CDR2 SYGVKD, per germline. CDR3 length: 13 residues. Trimming took off 2 bases at V and 4 bases at J, with 6 bases between the two ends. The CDR3 here is CAISETGNQPQHF. In nucleotides, the CDR3 is TGTGCCATCAGTGAGACAGGGAATCAGCCCCAGCATTTT.

CDR3 loop: CASSSQPAENSPLHF. CDR3 coding DNA: TGTGCCAGCAGCTCGCAGCCTGCGGAAAATTCACCCCTCCACTTT. The rearrangement joins TRBV7-8 to TRBJ1-6; D not resolved. Germline V lookup: CDR1 SGHVS, CDR2 FQNEAQ. The CDR3 is made up of 15 amino acids. V was pared by 4 bases and J by 7 bases, with 14 bases between.